This T cell receptor beta chain is drawn from a study of radiotherapy plus CTLA-4 blockade in lung cancer. General study results and limits: The study found tumor-derived TCR clones expanded in blood after radiotherapy plus ipilimumab. How blood T cell clones changed early, along with interferon-beta, reportedly forecast response best.

Only in-frame clones appear in the TCRdb table, and some are missing; sequencing was by immunoSEQ multiplex PCR. The sample includes around 80,000 clones, 60% to 85% of them seen just once. For this clone: Its matching antigen is unknown.

Losses at the gene ends were 8 bases for V and 3 bases for J; bases not matched to a gene: 0. Germline V gene lookup returns CDR1 SNHLY and CDR2 FYNNEI. The CDR3 is 12 amino acids. Those with chemo-refractory metastatic non-small-cell lung cancer were treated with focal radiation combined with CTLA-4 blockade using ipilimumab. The sample was peripheral blood, taken from a patient treated with radiotherapy plus ipilimumab. The receptor was derived from a human donor with non-small cell lung cancer whose response to radiotherapy plus ipilimumab could not be evaluated. Some clones in this sample may be carry-over from other donors' samples. V gene TRBV2 combines with J gene TRBJ1-2, with 10 positions matching TRBD1. CDR3 nucleotide sequence: TGTGCCAGCGGACAGGGGGACTATGGCTACACCTTC. This gives the protein CASGQGDYGYTF. The full variable domain, its missing parts supplied by reference TRBV2 and TRBJ1-2, is EPEVTQTPSHQVTQMGQEVILRCVPISNHLYFYWYRQILGQKVEFLVSFYNNEISEKSEIFDDQFSVERPDGSNFTLKIRSTKLEDSAMYFCASGQGDYGYTFGSGTRLTVV.